The 23 T cell receptor beta chains listed next were all sequenced from one sample in a study of T cells after yellow fever vaccination. Using its own MiXCR run on the 5' RACE reads, TCRdb lists one record per CDR3 protein. The sample shows some 600,000 distinct CDR3 sequences, less than 20% of them seen only once. The starting material was PBMCs, obtained around 5 days after the first yellow fever vaccination. The receptors originated from a man aged 18-30 years who received the YFV17D yellow fever vaccine.

This clonotype appeared a few times. The rearrangement joins TRBV6-1 to TRBJ1-4; D is unclear. From germline, CDR1 is MNHNS and CDR2 SASEGT. V dropped 0 bases and J dropped 6 bases, with 14 bases sitting between them. The CDR3 is made up of 16 amino acids. The DNA of the CDR3 is TGTGCCAGCAGTGAAGCAGGAGGTGCGTCGCATGAAAAACTGTTTTTT. Its protein is CASSEAGGASHEKLFF.

This clonotype was observed many times. This chain connects TRBV29-1 to TRBJ2-1; 7 bases match TRBD2. Germline loops: CDR1 SQVTM, CDR2 ANQGSEA. With 6 bases clipped from V and 5 bases from J, the junction kept 7 bases outside the gene matches. This CDR3 contains 13 residues. The CDR3 region is CSVEGTTHNEQFF. Here the CDR3 DNA reads TGCAGCGTGGAGGGGACTACCCACAATGAGCAGTTCTTC.

This sequence joins TRBV11-2 and TRBJ1-6, with 10 nucleotides matching TRBD1. V gave up 4 bases and J gave up 0 bases; unmatched junction bases: 6. The CDR3 has 18 residues. The germline V gene has CDR1 SGHAT and CDR2 FQNNGV. CDR3 sequence reads: CASSSGQGEFSYNSPLHF. CDR3 sequence (DNA): TGTGCCAGCAGCTCCGGACAGGGGGAGTTCTCCTATAATTCACCCCTCCACTTT.

The rearrangement joins TRBV19 to TRBJ2-3; no definite D call. V shed 5 bases and J shed 5 bases, with 17 bases lying between them. The CDR3 covers 15 residues. Germline-derived CDR1 and CDR2 are LNHDA and SQIVND (reference sequence). The CDR3 region is CASSWVSRVEDTQYF. The CDR3 DNA follows: TGTGCCAGTAGTTGGGTCAGCCGCGTGGAAGATACGCAGTATTTT.

The sample holds many counts of this clonotype. V usage is TRBV5-1 and J usage is TRBJ2-1, with D perhaps matching TRBD2 (6 bases). V lost 1 base and J 3 bases, leaving 14 bases between the germline ends. The V gene's germline CDR1 is SGHRS and CDR2 YFSETQ. The CDR3 is made up of 16 amino acids. The CDR3 loop is CASSLFPRGNYNEQFF. CDR3 sequence (DNA): TGCGCCAGCAGCTTGTTCCCCCGGGGGAACTACAATGAGCAGTTCTTC. The full variable domain, in which reference TRBV5-1 and TRBJ2-1 provide the parts outside the CDR3, is KAGVTQTPRYLIKTRGQQVTLSCSPISGHRSVSWYQQTPGQGLQFLFEYFSETQRNKGNFPGRFSGRQFSNSRSEMNVSTLELGDSALYLCASSLFPRGNYNEQFFGPGTRLTVL.

There are many counts of this clonotype. V gene TRBV11-3 combines with J gene TRBJ2-1; a weak D match, TRBD2 (7 bases). This CDR3 spans 15 amino acids. With 4 bases removed from V and 4 bases from J, the gap between germline ends came to 14 bases. CDR1 and CDR2 (germline): SGHNT, YENEEA. The CDR3 is CASSSGGGPYNEQFF. As DNA, the CDR3 is TGTGCCAGCAGCTCGGGGGGCGGCCCTTACAATGAGCAGTTCTTC. Together with reference TRBV11-3 and TRBJ2-1, the CDR3 gives the full variable domain: EAGVVQSPRYKIIEKKQPVAFWCNPISGHNTLYWYLQNLGQGPELLIRYENEEAVDDSQLPKDRFSAERLKGVDSTLKIQPAELGDSAVYLCASSSGGGPYNEQFFGPGTRLTVL.

This clonotype was seen ten or more times. The rearrangement links TRBV7-2 to TRBJ2-7, with TRBD2 identical over 9 bases. The J segment lost 4 bases and the V segment lost 1 base, leaving 5 bases of the junction unmatched. Germline CDR1 is SGHTA and CDR2 is FQGNSA. The CDR3 loop spans 15 amino acids. The CDR3 DNA sequence: TGTGCCAGCAGCTTAGTGGTGACTAGCGGTTACGAGCAGTACTTC. Translating gives CASSLVVTSGYEQYF. Combining the CDR3 with reference TRBV7-2 and TRBJ2-7 gives the whole variable domain GAGVSQSPSNKVTEKGKDVELRCDPISGHTALYWYRQSLGQGLEFLIYFQGNSAPDKSGLPSDRFSAERTGGSVSTLTIQRTQQEDSAVYLCASSLVVTSGYEQYFGPGTRLTVT.

In this sample, this clonotype turned up many times. The V gene is TRBV5-1, the J gene TRBJ2-7; a possible D gene is TRBD2 (5 bases). This CDR3 spans 14 amino acids. The germline V and J ends were trimmed by 2 bases and 7 bases, with 16 bases remaining between them. Germline CDR1 is SGHRS and CDR2 is YFSETQ. CDR3 nucleotides: TGCGCCAGCAGCTTAGAAGCACCCGGGGATGAGCAGTACGTC. Translating gives CASSLEAPGDEQYV.

The rearrangement uses TRBV12-3 or TRBV12-4 and TRBJ1-1, with D perhaps matching TRBD1 (6 bases). The CDR3 contains 15 residues. V was cut by 6 bases and J by 0 bases, with 14 bases left in between. The CDR3 DNA sequence: TGTGCCAGCAGGGAAAAGGGGGGTATGAACACTGAAGCTTTCTTT. Amino acids: CASREKGGMNTEAFF.

The rearrangement uses TRBV12-3 or TRBV12-4 and TRBJ2-1, with 9 bases fitting TRBD2. V shed 4 bases and J 11 bases; nucleotides not matched to a gene: 3. This CDR3 has 12 amino acids. The CDR3: CASSSSGGQQFF. The CDR3 region has the DNA TGTGCCAGCAGTTCAAGCGGGGGGCAGCAGTTCTTC.

V is TRBV12-3 or TRBV12-4 and J is TRBJ1-1; a weak D match, TRBD1 (6 bases). Trimming shortened V by 5 bases and J by 12 bases, and 16 bases separated the two germline ends. The CDR3 has 12 amino acids. As DNA, the CDR3 is TGTGCCAGCAGTCCCCTAACAGGGAGGTCTTTCTTT. It encodes CASSPLTGRSFF.

The chain couples TRBV7-9 to TRBJ2-3, with 7 bases fitting TRBD1. Trimming removed 4 bases from V and 2 bases from J; junction bases left unmatched: 6. The germline V gene encodes CDR1 SEHNR and CDR2 FQNEAQ (reference sequence). The length of the CDR3 is 15 residues. CDR3: CASSYSGGTTDTQYF. The CDR3 nucleotides are TGTGCCAGCAGCTACTCAGGGGGTACCACAGATACGCAGTATTTT.

This clonotype was found a few times. The V gene is TRBV27, the J gene TRBJ1-2, with 7 bases that match TRBD1. CDR1 and CDR2 from the germline V gene are MNHEY and SMNVEV (reference sequence). This CDR3 region has 13 residues. After removal of 5 bases from V and 7 bases from J, the junction contained 7 bases not matched to a gene. This CDR3 reads CASSQQGRSGYTF. DNA of the CDR3: TGTGCCAGCAGTCAACAGGGGCGCTCTGGCTACACCTTC.

The V and J genes are TRBV7-9 and TRBJ2-7; no firm D call. This CDR3 is 15 amino acids long. Germline V lookup: CDR1 SEHNR, CDR2 FQNEAQ (reference sequence). V was clipped by 5 bases and J by 0 bases, with 14 bases between them. This chain's CDR3 is CASSPDRIGSYEQYF. Written as DNA, the CDR3 is TGTGCCAGCAGCCCGGACCGAATCGGCTCCTACGAGCAGTACTTC.

This chain joins TRBV5-1 and TRBJ2-2, with D perhaps being TRBD1 or TRBD2 (5 bases each). V dropped 4 bases and J dropped 2 bases, with 9 bases sitting between them. The CDR3 is 14 residues long. Germline CDR1 and CDR2: SGHRS and YFSETQ. CDR3 nucleotide sequence: TGCGCCAGCAGCCGGGACGTAAACACCGGGGAGCTGTTTTTT. It yields the protein CASSRDVNTGELFF.

V gene TRBV29-1 combines with J gene TRBJ2-3, with 10 bases matching TRBD2. Germline V gene lookup returns CDR1 SQVTM and CDR2 ANQGSEA. V shed 4 bases, J shed 2 bases, and the junction held 6 bases outside the gene matches. The CDR3 contains 15 residues. The CDR3 DNA follows: TGCAGCGTTGTCGTCGGACTAGCGGACACAGATACGCAGTATTTT. This translates into CSVVVGLADTDTQYF.

DNA of the CDR3: TGTGCCAGCAGTCGGGGGGCGAACGAGCAGTACTTC. As protein: CASSRGANEQYF. V is TRBV6-5 and J is TRBJ2-7, with a weak D call TRBD2 (7 bases). The CDR3 length is 12 residues. Germline lookup yields CDR1 MNHEY and CDR2 SVGAGI. Deletions cut 5 bases from V and 5 bases from J, with 10 bases between.

The chain recombines TRBV23-1 with TRBJ2-1; maybe TRBD2 (5 bases). TRBV23-1 is designated an ORF whose function remains uncertain. The V gene lost 4 bases and the J gene lost 11 bases, with 9 bases spanning the gap. CDR3 length: 11 residues. The CDR3 nucleotides are TGCGCCAGCAGTCCCAGCGGAAAGCAGTTCTTC. As protein: CASSPSGKQFF.

The V and J genes are TRBV12-3 or TRBV12-4 and TRBJ2-4; D is unresolved. The CDR3 length is 14 residues. Trimming left V 3 bases short and J 7 bases short, with 13 bases between. CDR3 loop: CASSFRRVGNIQYF. The CDR3 nucleotides read TGTGCCAGCAGTTTTAGGAGAGTAGGGAACATTCAGTACTTC.

Only a few counts were recorded for this clonotype. V and J are TRBV6-6 and TRBJ2-3; D may correspond to TRBD1 or TRBD2 (5 bases each). V lost 7 bases and J lost 5, with 7 bases in between. This CDR3 has 11 residues. Germline V lookup: CDR1 MNHNY, CDR2 SVGAGI (reference sequence). CDR3 loop: CASTGGDTQYF. The DNA of the CDR3 is TGTGCCAGCACTGGGGGAGATACGCAGTATTTT.

This chain links TRBV4-1 with TRBJ2-1; TRBD1 matches at 8 bases. Germline lookup yields CDR1 MGHRA and CDR2 YSYEKL. This CDR3 has 13 amino acids. The ends lost 5 bases at V and 9 bases at J; junction bases unmatched: 6. CDR3 region: CASSSDRASEQFF. In DNA, the CDR3 is TGCGCCAGCAGCTCGGACAGGGCGAGTGAGCAGTTCTTC.

The chain recombines TRBV19 with TRBJ2-2; weak D call: TRBD2 (6 bases). CDR1 and CDR2 from the germline V gene are LNHDA and SQIVND (reference sequence). The V end lost 6 bases, the J end lost 6 bases, and 11 bases lay between the germline ends. This CDR3 has 13 residues. As DNA, the CDR3 is TGTGCCAGTAGCCGGGAGCGAGCCGGGGAGCTGTTTTTT. It yields the protein CASSRERAGELFF.

This clonotype was seen a handful of times. This chain connects TRBV18 to TRBJ2-5; a possible D gene is TRBD2 (7 bases). The CDR3 extends over 16 amino acids. Germline V gene lookup returns CDR1 KGHSH and CDR2 LQKENI. Trimming removed 2 bases from V and 2 bases from J, with 15 bases in between. The CDR3 sequence is CASSPTRRGGQETQYF. DNA for the CDR3: TGTGCCAGCTCACCAACGCGGAGGGGGGGGCAAGAGACCCAGTACTTC. The full variable domain, with the rest looked up from reference TRBV18 and TRBJ2-5, is NAGVMQNPRHLVRRRGQEARLRCSPMKGHSHVYWYRQLPEEGLKFMVYLQKENIIDESGMPKERFSAEFPKEGPSILRIQQVVRGDSAAYFCASSPTRRGGQETQYFGPGTRLLVL.